One and the same sample provided the 4 T cell receptor beta chains below, sequenced in a study of regulatory T cells in long-lasting Graves disease. Indicated time point: newly diagnosed GD, antithyroid drugs for less than 3 months. PBMCs provided the RNA from which the TCR library was made. Building of the TCR beta libraries involved iRepertoire HTBI primers and Arm-PCR of CDR3 regions. One entry per CDR3 protein, called by TCRdb with MiXCR from the multiplex PCR reads. Of 300,000 to 400,000 distinct CDR3 sequences in the sample, over 15% were seen once. The sample also formed part of further work on T cells in Graves' hyperthyroidism and ophthalmopathy.

The sample in question was peripheral blood mononuclear cells (PBMCs), obtained at new diagnosis, from a patient treated with antithyroid drugs. Receptors were obtained from a middle-aged man with Graves disease.

The V gene is TRBV27, the J gene TRBJ2-1; 9 nucleotides line up with TRBD1. The germline gives CDR1 MNHEY, CDR2 SMNVEV (reference sequence). This CDR3 region has 18 residues. Trimming removed 0 bases from V and 3 bases from J; junction bases left unmatched: 9. CDR3 bases: TGTGCCAGCAGTTTATCGGGCACCGGGACAGGGCTCTACAATGAGCAGTTCTTC. As protein: CASSLSGTGTGLYNEQFF.

Ten or more counts support this clonotype. The J gene is TRBJ1-1, the V gene TRBV5-1; D is possibly TRBD1 (5 bases). From germline, CDR1 is SGHRS and CDR2 YFSETQ. V lost 0 bases to trimming and J lost 1 base, with 10 bases between them. CDR3 size: 15 residues. CDR3 region: CASSLEGWENTEAFF. The CDR3 DNA sequence: TGCGCCAGCAGCTTGGAGGGGTGGGAGAACACTGAAGCTTTCTTT.

CDR3 sequence: CSARVVGGNQPQHF. DNA for the CDR3: TGCAGTGCTAGAGTCGTCGGGGGGAATCAGCCCCAGCATTTT. V and J are TRBV20-1 and TRBJ1-5, with D maybe TRBD1 (5 bases). V lost 1 base, J lost 4 bases, and 11 bases lay in between. Germline CDR1 reads DFQATT; CDR2 reads SNEGSKA (reference sequence). The length of the CDR3 is 14 residues.

This clonotype was picked up a small number of times. The chain is built from TRBV4-2 and TRBJ1-5, with D unclear. Germline assignment: CDR1 LGHNA and CDR2 YNFKEQ. This CDR3 comprises 17 residues. The V end lost 0 bases, the J end lost 0 bases, and 12 bases lay between the germline ends. CDR3 residues: CASSQDLTGYSNQPQHF. CDR3 nucleotide sequence: TGTGCCAGCAGCCAAGATCTCACGGGGTATAGCAATCAGCCCCAGCATTTT.